Listed below are T cell receptor beta chains from one sample, sequenced in a study of blood T cell repertoires in COVID-19. Assay: immunoSEQ multiplex PCR; the TCRdb copy retains only in-frame clones and omits some. The data contain roughly 110,000 clones, approximately 80% of them singletons. Sequenced material: peripheral blood. The receptors derive from a man between 70 and 80 years old with acute or convalescent COVID-19. Both conserved end residues are part of each CDR3. A D gene is named only where the DNA matches it firmly. Not all rows give a size; the values are once, few, many and, for expanded clones, a class.

. | TRBJ2-7 | TRBV9 | once | CASSARDTLSYEQYF | TGTGCCAGCAGCGCCCGGGACACCCTTTCCTACGAGCAGTACTTC
TRBD1 | TRBJ1-2 | TRBV19 | . | CASSNSDRGSDYGYTF | TGTGCCAGTAGTAACTCCGACAGGGGGTCTGACTATGGCTACACCTTC
TRBD2 | TRBJ2-5 | TRBV11-1 | . | CASSPGTSGVETQYF | TGTGCCAGCAGCCCCGGGACTAGCGGGGTTGAGACCCAGTACTTC
. | TRBJ1-1 | TRBV6-5 | . | CASRTTGGLGTEAFF | TGTGCCAGCAGGACAACGGGGGGATTGGGGACTGAAGCTTTCTTT
TRBD1 | TRBJ2-7 | TRBV3-1/TRBV3-2 | . | CASSRGTGVSYEQYF | TGTGCCAGCAGCCGGGGGACAGGGGTTTCCTACGAGCAGTACTTC
. | TRBJ2-3 | TRBV3-1/TRBV3-2 | . | CASSHDSFHTDTQYF | TGTGCCAGCAGCCACGACAGTTTCCACACAGATACGCAGTATTTT
. | TRBJ2-1 | TRBV27 | few | CASRFSGSAVGLWEQFF | TGTGCCAGCAGGTTCTCAGGTTCAGCGGTCGGTCTCTGGGAGCAGTTCTTC
. | TRBJ2-7 | TRBV12-3/TRBV12-4 | . | CASSGLSLQYF | TGTGCCAGCAGCGGACTATCACTGCAGTACTTC
TRBD2 | TRBJ2-2 | TRBV7-9 | . | CASSSGLAGHTGELFF | TGTGCCAGCAGCTCTGGACTAGCGGGGCACACCGGGGAGCTGTTTTTT
TRBD1 | TRBJ2-1 | TRBV7-3 | . | CASAGQGGGEQFF | TGTGCCAGCGCTGGACAGGGGGGCGGCGAGCAGTTCTTC
TRBD1 | TRBJ1-1 | TRBV3-1/TRBV3-2 | . | CASTQTGSEAFF | TGTGCCAGCACTCAGACAGGGTCTGAAGCTTTCTTT
. | TRBJ1-6 | TRBV14 | . | CASSHVLNRPF | TGTGCCAGCAGCCACGTCCTAAACAGACCTTTT
TRBD2 | TRBJ2-7 | TRBV5-1 | . | CASRTSGGYEQYF | TGCGCCAGCAGAACTAGCGGGGGCTACGAGCAGTACTTC
. | TRBJ2-6 | TRBV7-8 | . | CASSLAGVGANVLTF | TGTGCCAGCAGCTTAGCAGGGGTTGGGGCCAACGTCCTGACTTTC
. | TRBJ2-3 | TRBV6-2/TRBV6-3 | . | CASSSVTDTQYF | TGTGCCAGCAGTTCGGTCACAGATACGCAGTATTTT
TRBD2 | TRBJ2-1 | TRBV6-4 | . | CASSPFSSGATQQFF | TGTGCCAGCAGCCCATTCAGTAGCGGGGCAACCCAGCAGTTCTTC
TRBD1 | TRBJ1-4 | TRBV7-9 | . | CASSLAGQGRGEKLFF | TGTGCCAGCAGCTTAGCAGGACAGGGAAGGGGTGAAAAACTGTTTTTT
TRBD1 | TRBJ1-1 | TRBV19 | . | CACDRTGNTEAFF | TGTGCCTGCGACCGGACAGGGAACACTGAAGCTTTCTTT
TRBD1 | TRBJ1-1 | TRBV11-3 | . | CASSQFLPVDRGLSEAFF | TGTGCCAGCAGTCAATTCTTACCCGTCGACAGGGGGCTATCTGAAGCTTTCTTT
TRBD1 | TRBJ2-3 | TRBV6-5 | . | CASRGDRALDTQYF | TGTGCCAGCAGGGGGGACAGGGCCCTTGATACGCAGTATTTT